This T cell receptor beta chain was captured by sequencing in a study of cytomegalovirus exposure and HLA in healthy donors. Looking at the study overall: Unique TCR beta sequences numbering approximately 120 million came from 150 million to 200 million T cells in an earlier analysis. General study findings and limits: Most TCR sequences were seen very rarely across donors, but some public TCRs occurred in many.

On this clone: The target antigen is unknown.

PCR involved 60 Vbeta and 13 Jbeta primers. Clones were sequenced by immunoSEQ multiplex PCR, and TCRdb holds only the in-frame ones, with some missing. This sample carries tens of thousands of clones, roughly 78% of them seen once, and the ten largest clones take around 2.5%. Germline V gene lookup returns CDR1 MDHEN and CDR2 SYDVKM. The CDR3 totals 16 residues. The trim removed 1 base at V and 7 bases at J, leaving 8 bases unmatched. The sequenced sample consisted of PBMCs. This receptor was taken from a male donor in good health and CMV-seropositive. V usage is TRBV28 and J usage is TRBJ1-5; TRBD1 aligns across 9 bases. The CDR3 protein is CASSLFVGQGWQPQHF. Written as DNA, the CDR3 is TGTGCCAGCAGTTTATTTGTGGGACAGGGTTGGCAGCCCCAGCATTTT.